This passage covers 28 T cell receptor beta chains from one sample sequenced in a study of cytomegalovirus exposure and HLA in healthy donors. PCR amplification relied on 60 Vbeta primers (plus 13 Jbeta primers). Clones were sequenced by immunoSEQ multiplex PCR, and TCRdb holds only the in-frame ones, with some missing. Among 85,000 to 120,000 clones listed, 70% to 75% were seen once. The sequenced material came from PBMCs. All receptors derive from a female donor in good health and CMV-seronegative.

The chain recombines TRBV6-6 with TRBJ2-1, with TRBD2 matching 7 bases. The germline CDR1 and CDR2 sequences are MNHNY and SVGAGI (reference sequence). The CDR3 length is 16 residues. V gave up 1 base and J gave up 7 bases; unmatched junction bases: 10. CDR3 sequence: CASSYLAGELENEQFF. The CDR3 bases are TGTGCCAGCAGTTACTTAGCGGGCGAGCTTGAGAATGAGCAGTTCTTC.

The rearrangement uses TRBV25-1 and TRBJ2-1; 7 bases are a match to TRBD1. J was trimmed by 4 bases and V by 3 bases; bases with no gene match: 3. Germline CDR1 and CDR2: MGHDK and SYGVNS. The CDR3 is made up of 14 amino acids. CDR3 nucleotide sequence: TGTGCCAGCAGTGAGGGGGACAGATACAATGAGCAGTTCTTC. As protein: CASSEGDRYNEQFF.

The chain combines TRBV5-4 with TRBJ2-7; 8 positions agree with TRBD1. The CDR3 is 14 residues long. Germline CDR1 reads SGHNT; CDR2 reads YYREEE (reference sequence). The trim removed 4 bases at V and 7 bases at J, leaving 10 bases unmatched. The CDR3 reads CASSRTGRLWEQYF. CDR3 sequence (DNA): TGTGCCAGCAGCCGGACAGGGCGCTTGTGGGAGCAGTACTTC.

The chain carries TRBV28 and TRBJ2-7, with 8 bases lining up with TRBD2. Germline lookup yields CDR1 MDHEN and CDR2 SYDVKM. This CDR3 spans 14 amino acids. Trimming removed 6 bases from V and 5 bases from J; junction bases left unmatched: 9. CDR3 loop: CASSRQREINEQYF. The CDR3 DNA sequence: TGTGCCAGCAGCCGCCAGCGGGAGATAAACGAGCAGTACTTC.

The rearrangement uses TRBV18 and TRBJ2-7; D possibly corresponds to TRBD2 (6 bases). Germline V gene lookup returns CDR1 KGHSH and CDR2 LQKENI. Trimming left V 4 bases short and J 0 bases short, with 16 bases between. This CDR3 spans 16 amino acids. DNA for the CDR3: TGTGCCAGCTCACTAACTCTGGGAGGTAACTCCTACGAGCAGTACTTC. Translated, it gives CASSLTLGGNSYEQYF.

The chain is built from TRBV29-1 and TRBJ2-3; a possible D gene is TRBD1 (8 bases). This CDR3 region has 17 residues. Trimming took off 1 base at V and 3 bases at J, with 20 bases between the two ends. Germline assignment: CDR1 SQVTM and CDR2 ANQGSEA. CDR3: CSVEAGEQGGGTDTQYF. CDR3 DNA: TGCAGCGTTGAAGCGGGAGAACAGGGGGGAGGGACAGATACGCAGTATTTT.

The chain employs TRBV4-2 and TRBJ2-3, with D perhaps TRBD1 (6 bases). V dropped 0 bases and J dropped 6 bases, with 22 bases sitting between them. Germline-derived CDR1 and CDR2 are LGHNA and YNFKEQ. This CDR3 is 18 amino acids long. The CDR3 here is CASSQDLPAGVSPDTQYF. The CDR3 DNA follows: TGTGCCAGCAGCCAAGATCTACCCGCAGGGGTGTCCCCCGATACGCAGTATTTT.

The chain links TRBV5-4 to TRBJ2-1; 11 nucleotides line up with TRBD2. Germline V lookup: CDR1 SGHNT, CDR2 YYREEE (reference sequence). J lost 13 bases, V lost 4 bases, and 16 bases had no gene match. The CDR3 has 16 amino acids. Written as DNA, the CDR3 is TGTGCCAGCAGCCCCAAGGCCCCGACTAGCGGGGACTCCCAGTTCTTC. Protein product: CASSPKAPTSGDSQFF.

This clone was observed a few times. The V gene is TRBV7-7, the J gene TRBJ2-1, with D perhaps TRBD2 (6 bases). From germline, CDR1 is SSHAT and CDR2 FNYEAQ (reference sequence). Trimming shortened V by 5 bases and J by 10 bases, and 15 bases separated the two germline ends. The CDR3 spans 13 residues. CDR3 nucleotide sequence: TGTGCCAGCAGCCCCGGGACTTGGGAGGAGCAGTTCTTC. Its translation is CASSPGTWEEQFF.

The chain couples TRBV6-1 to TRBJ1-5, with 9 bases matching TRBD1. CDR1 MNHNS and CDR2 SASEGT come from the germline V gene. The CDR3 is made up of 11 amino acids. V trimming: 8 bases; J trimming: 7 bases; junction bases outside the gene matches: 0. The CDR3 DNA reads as TGTGCCAGCGGGACAGGGCAGCCCCAGCATTTT. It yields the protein CASGTGQPQHF.

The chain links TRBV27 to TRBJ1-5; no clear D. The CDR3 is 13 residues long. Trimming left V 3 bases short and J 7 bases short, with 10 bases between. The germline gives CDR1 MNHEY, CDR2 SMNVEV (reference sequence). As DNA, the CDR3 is TGTGCCAGCAGTTTTGGAGGCATGCAGCCCCAGCATTTT. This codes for CASSFGGMQPQHF.

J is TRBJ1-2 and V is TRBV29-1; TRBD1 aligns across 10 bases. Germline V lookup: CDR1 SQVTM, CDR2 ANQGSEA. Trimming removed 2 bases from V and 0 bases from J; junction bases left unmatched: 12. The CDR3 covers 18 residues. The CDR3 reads CSVESRDRGQGANYGYTF. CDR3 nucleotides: TGCAGCGTTGAAAGTAGGGACAGGGGCCAAGGGGCTAACTATGGCTACACCTTC.

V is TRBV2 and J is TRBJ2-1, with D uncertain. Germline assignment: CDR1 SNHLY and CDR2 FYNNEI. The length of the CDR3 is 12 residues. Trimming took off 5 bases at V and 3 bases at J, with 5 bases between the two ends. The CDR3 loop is CASSIGYNEQFF. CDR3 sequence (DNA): TGTGCCAGCAGTATCGGCTACAATGAGCAGTTCTTC.

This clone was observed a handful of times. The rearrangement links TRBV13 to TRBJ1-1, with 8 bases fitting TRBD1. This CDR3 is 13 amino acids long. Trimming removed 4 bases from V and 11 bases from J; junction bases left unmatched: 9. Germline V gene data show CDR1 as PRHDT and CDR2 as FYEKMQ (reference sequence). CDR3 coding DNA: TGTGCCAGCAGCTCCAGGGGGCTGGGTTTCGCTTTCTTT. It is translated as CASSSRGLGFAFF.

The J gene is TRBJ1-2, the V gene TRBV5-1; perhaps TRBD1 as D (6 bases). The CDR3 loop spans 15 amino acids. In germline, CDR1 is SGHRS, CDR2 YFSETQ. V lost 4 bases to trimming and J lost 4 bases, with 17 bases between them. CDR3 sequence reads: CASSPAGGVLYGYTF. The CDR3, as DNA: TGCGCCAGCAGCCCCGCGGGGGGCGTCCTCTATGGCTACACCTTC.

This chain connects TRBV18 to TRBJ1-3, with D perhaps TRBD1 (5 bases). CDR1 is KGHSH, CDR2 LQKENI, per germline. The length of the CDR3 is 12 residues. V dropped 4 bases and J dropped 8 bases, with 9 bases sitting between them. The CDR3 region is CASSQGPDTIYF. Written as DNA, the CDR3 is TGTGCCAGCTCACAGGGGCCGGACACCATATATTTT.

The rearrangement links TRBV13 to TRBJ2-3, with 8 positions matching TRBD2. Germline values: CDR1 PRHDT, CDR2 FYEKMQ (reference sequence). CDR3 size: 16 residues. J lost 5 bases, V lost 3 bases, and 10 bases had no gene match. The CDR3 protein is CASSLGALAGGDTQYF. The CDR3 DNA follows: TGTGCCAGCAGCTTGGGGGCCCTAGCGGGTGGAGATACGCAGTATTTT. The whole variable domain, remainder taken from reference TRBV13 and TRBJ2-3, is AAGVIQSPRHLIKEKRETATLKCYPIPRHDTVYWYQQGPGQDPQFLISFYEKMQSDKGSIPDRFSAQQFSDYHSELNMSSLELGDSALYFCASSLGALAGGDTQYFGPGTRLTVL.

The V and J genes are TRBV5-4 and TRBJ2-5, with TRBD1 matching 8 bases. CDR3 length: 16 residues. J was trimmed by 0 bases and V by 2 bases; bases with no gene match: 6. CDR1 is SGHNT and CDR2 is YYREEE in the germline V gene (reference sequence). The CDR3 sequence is CASSFPDRAYQETQYF. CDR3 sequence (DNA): TGTGCCAGCAGCTTCCCGGACAGGGCTTACCAAGAGACCCAGTACTTC.

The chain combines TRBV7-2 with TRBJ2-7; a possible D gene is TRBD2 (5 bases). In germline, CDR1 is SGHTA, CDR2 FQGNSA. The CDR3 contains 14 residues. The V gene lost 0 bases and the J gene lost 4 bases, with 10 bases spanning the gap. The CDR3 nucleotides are TGTGCCAGCAGCTTAGCGGGAGTTGTGTACGAGCAGTACTTC. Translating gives CASSLAGVVYEQYF.

The CDR3 is CASSRTGGSSYEQYF. The CDR3 DNA follows: TGTGCCAGCAGCCGGACAGGGGGAAGCTCCTACGAGCAGTACTTC. This chain joins TRBV7-2 and TRBJ2-7; 10 nucleotides line up with TRBD1. The CDR3 spans 15 residues. The germline V gene has CDR1 SGHTA and CDR2 FQGNSA. V trimming: 5 bases; J trimming: 0 bases; junction bases outside the gene matches: 4.

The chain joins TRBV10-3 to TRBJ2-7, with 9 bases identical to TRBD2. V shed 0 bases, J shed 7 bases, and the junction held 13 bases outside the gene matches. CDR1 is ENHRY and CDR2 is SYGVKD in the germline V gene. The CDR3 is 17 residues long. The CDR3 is CAISESMSGRFSGEQYF. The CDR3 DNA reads TGTGCCATCAGTGAGTCGATGAGCGGGAGGTTTTCTGGGGAGCAGTACTTC.

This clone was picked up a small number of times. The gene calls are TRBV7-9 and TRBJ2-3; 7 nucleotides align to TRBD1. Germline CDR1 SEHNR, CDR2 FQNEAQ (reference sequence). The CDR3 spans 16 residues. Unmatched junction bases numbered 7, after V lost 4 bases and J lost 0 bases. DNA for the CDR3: TGTGCCAGCAGCTCAATAAGGGGGCATAGCACAGATACGCAGTATTTT. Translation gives CASSSIRGHSTDTQYF.

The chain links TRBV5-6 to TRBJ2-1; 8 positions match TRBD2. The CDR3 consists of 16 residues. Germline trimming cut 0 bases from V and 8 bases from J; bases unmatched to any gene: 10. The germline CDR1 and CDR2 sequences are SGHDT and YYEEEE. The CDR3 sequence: CASSLESGTRSDEQFF. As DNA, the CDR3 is TGTGCCAGCAGCTTGGAATCCGGGACTAGGAGCGATGAGCAGTTCTTC. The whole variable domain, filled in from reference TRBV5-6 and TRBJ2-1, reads DAGVTQSPTHLIKTRGQQVTLRCSPKSGHDTVSWYQQALGQGPQFIFQYYEEEERQRGNFPDRFSGHQFPNYSSELNVNALLLGDSALYLCASSLESGTRSDEQFFGPGTRLTVL.

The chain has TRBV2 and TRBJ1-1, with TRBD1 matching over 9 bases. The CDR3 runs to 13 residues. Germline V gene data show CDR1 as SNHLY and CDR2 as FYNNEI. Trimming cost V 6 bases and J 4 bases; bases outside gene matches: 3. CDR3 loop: CASRDRGPTEAFF. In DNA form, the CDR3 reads TGTGCCAGCAGGGACAGGGGACCCACTGAAGCTTTCTTT.

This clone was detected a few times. This chain's CDR3 is CAWSGGAGLRNTEAFF. In nucleotides, the CDR3 is TGTGCCTGGAGCGGCGGGGCAGGCCTTAGAAACACTGAAGCTTTCTTT. This sequence joins TRBV30 and TRBJ1-1; D might be TRBD1 (5 bases). CDR1 and CDR2 from the germline V gene are GTSNPN and SVGIG (reference sequence). The CDR3 has 16 residues. Trimming left V 3 bases short and J 2 bases short, with 19 bases between.

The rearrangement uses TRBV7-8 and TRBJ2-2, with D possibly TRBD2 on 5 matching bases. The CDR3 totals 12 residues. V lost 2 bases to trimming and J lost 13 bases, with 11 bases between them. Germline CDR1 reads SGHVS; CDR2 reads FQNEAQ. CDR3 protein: CASSLRGSGLFF. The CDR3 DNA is TGTGCCAGCAGCTTACGTGGGAGTGGGCTGTTTTTT.

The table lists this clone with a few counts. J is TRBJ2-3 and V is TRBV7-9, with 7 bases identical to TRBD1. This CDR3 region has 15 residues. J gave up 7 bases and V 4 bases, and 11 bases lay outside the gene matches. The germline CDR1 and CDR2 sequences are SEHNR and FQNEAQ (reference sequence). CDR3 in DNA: TGTGCCAGCAGCTCCCCCACAGGGGTAGGTTATACGCAGTATTTT. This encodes CASSSPTGVGYTQYF. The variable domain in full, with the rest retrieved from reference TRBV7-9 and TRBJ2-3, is DTGVSQNPRHKITKRGQNVTFRCDPISEHNRLYWYRQTLGQGPEFLTYFQNEAQLEKSRLLSDRFSAERPKGSFSTLEIQRTEQGDSAMYLCASSSPTGVGYTQYFGPGTRLTVL.

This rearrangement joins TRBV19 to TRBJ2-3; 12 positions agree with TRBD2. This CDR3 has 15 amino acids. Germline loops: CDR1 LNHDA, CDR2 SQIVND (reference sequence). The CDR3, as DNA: TGTGCTACAGGGCTAGCGGGAGGGCGTGGAGATACGCAGTATTTT. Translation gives CATGLAGGRGDTQYF.